The 28 T cell receptor beta chains below come from one sample, sequenced in a study of T cells in localized non-small cell lung cancer. Assay used: immunoSEQ multiplex PCR; TCRdb lists only in-frame clones, some missing. The sample records around 28,000 clones, roughly 91% being singletons. Sequenced here: peripheral blood, sampled before any cancer treatment. The receptors here all came from a female donor at least 60 years old with stage I lung adenocarcinoma.

This chain links TRBV7-2 with TRBJ2-3; 11 nucleotides agree with TRBD2. The ends lost 5 bases at V and 8 bases at J; junction bases unmatched: 12. Germline V gene sequence: CDR1 SGHTA, CDR2 FQGNSA. The CDR3 consists of 16 residues. CDR3 protein: CASSPEALAGGGTQYF. CDR3 bases: TGTGCCAGCAGCCCAGAGGCCCTAGCGGGAGGTGGTACGCAGTATTTT.

The CDR3 DNA follows: TGTGCCAGCAGTTTGACGGGGGGATCTGGAAACACCATATATTTT. Translated: CASSLTGGSGNTIYF. The genes are TRBV28 and TRBJ1-3; perhaps TRBD1 as D (5 bases). Germline-derived CDR1 and CDR2 are MDHEN and SYDVKM. The CDR3 length is 15 residues. The V end was cut by 3 bases, the J end by 1 base, with 10 bases between.

CDR3 sequence: CASSRQQNTEAFF. The CDR3 nucleotides are TGTGCCAGCAGCAGACAGCAAAACACTGAAGCTTTCTTT. V usage is TRBV14 and J usage is TRBJ1-1, with D possibly matching TRBD1 (5 bases). Germline-derived CDR1 and CDR2 are SGHDN and FVKESK. The CDR3 runs 13 residues. The germline V and J ends were trimmed by 5 bases and 2 bases, with 9 bases remaining between them.

The V call is TRBV7-9, the J call TRBJ2-7; 11 bases are shared with TRBD2. The CDR3 has 15 residues. CDR1 SEHNR and CDR2 FQNEAQ come from the germline V gene (reference sequence). Trimming at V came to 3 bases and at J to 7 bases, leaving 8 bases not matched to a gene. Here the CDR3 reads CASSLGLADLREQYF. The CDR3 DNA reads as TGTGCCAGCAGCTTGGGACTAGCGGACCTTAGGGAGCAGTACTTC.

The rearrangement joins TRBV7-6 to TRBJ2-5, with 10 bases matching TRBD2. The germline V gene has CDR1 SGHVS and CDR2 FNYEAQ. The CDR3 consists of 17 residues. The junction had 12 bases not matched to a gene; V was cut back by 5 bases and J by 3 bases. The CDR3 protein is CASSRDTSGAGEETQYF. The DNA of the CDR3 is TGTGCCAGCAGCCGAGACACTAGCGGGGCAGGGGAAGAGACCCAGTACTTC.

The rearrangement joins TRBV19 to TRBJ1-1; 8 bases are a match to TRBD1. The length of the CDR3 is 14 residues. With 5 bases clipped from V and 4 bases from J, the junction kept 6 bases outside the gene matches. Per germline, CDR1 LNHDA and CDR2 SQIVND (reference sequence). Here the CDR3 DNA reads TGTGCCAGTAGTCTCCAGACAGGGGCCACTGAAGCTTTCTTT. It encodes CASSLQTGATEAFF.

The chain combines TRBV27 with TRBJ2-7; D is undetermined. V lost 6 bases and J lost 0, with 15 bases in between. Germline values: CDR1 MNHEY, CDR2 SMNVEV (reference sequence). The CDR3 is made up of 15 amino acids. The CDR3 region has the DNA TGTGCCAGCAGCCTGGTACTTTCAGGCTCCTACGAGCAGTACTTC. It yields the protein CASSLVLSGSYEQYF.

CDR3 sequence (DNA): TGTGCCAGCAGTATTCGTTCGGGGAACACTGAAGCTTTCTTT. The encoded protein is CASSIRSGNTEAFF. The gene calls are TRBV27 and TRBJ1-1, with unresolved D. The CDR3 is made up of 14 amino acids. Germline CDR1 and CDR2: MNHEY and SMNVEV (reference sequence). Trimming took 5 bases from V and 1 from J, leaving 11 bases between them.

Note on this clone: Other DNA sequences of this sample code for an identical CDR3. The chain employs TRBV15 and TRBJ2-7; maybe TRBD2 (6 bases). The CDR3 covers 13 residues. The germline V and J ends were trimmed by 5 bases and 2 bases, with 10 bases remaining between them. The germline V gene encodes CDR1 LNHNV and CDR2 YYDKDF (reference sequence). The CDR3 DNA sequence: TGTGCCACCAGCGAGGGACTGACCTACGAGCAGTACTTC. Translated: CATSEGLTYEQYF.

The table lists this clone with a count of one. V usage is TRBV10-3 and J usage is TRBJ1-2, with D unresolved. Per the germline V gene, CDR1 is ENHRY and CDR2 is SYGVKD. The CDR3 has 13 residues. V lost 7 bases to trimming and J lost 0 bases, with 9 bases between them. In DNA, the CDR3 is TGTGCCATCACCCCAGGCACTAACTATGGCTACACCTTC. As protein: CAITPGTNYGYTF.

This chain uses TRBV19 with TRBJ1-4; the D gene is possibly TRBD1 (6 bases). The CDR3 is 15 residues long. Germline CDR1 reads LNHDA; CDR2 reads SQIVND (reference sequence). V was cut by 6 bases and J by 11 bases, with 22 bases left in between. The DNA for the CDR3 is TGTGCCAGTAGCAGATACAGGGACCCCAAGGAGAAACTGTTTTTT. It is translated as CASSRYRDPKEKLFF.

CDR3 sequence: CASSTGPRNYGYTF. The CDR3 coding sequence is TGTGCCAGTAGTACGGGACCGCGAAACTATGGCTACACCTTC. The rearrangement links TRBV19 to TRBJ1-2; possible D gene TRBD1, 5 bases. This CDR3 has 14 residues. The ends were cut back, 4 bases at V and 2 bases at J, with 11 bases in the middle. Germline V gene lookup returns CDR1 LNHDA and CDR2 SQIVND (reference sequence).

The CDR3 DNA follows: TGTGCCAGCAGCTTAAACAGGGGGACTGAAGCTTTCTTT. Residues: CASSLNRGTEAFF. The chain uses TRBV7-2 and TRBJ1-1; 8 bases agree with TRBD1. Trimming cost V 2 bases and J 5 bases; bases outside gene matches: 1. This CDR3 is 13 amino acids long. Germline-derived CDR1 and CDR2 are SGHTA and FQGNSA.

The CDR3, as DNA: TGTGCCAGCAGCGCCCCCCCGGGGCATGGCTACACCTTC. Its translation is CASSAPPGHGYTF. The V and J genes are TRBV9 and TRBJ1-2; weak D call: TRBD1 (5 bases). V lost 3 bases, J lost 6 bases, and 12 bases lay in between. This CDR3 has 13 amino acids. Germline V gene data show CDR1 as SGDLS and CDR2 as YYNGEE.

This chain links TRBV6-5 with TRBJ2-2, with D uncertain. Germline CDR1 and CDR2: MNHEY and SVGAGI. The CDR3 spans 13 residues. Trimming removed 6 bases at V and 4 bases at J, with 9 bases between. The CDR3 loop is CASRSEITGELFF. The CDR3 coding sequence is TGTGCCAGCAGGTCCGAAATCACCGGGGAGCTGTTTTTT.

The chain links TRBV6-5 to TRBJ2-3, with TRBD2 identical over 10 bases. V lost 5 bases and J lost 3; bases outside the gene matches: 5. The germline CDR1 and CDR2 sequences are MNHEY and SVGAGI. This CDR3 region has 15 residues. The CDR3, as DNA: TGTGCCAGCAGTCCCGGACTAGCGGAAACAGATACGCAGTATTTT. The encoded protein is CASSPGLAETDTQYF.

For the CDR3, the DNA is TGTGCCAGCAGCTCCGGGACGGGACTAGTGAATACGCAGTATTTT. Translated: CASSSGTGLVNTQYF. This sequence joins TRBV7-9 and TRBJ2-3, with 8 bases lining up with TRBD2. The CDR3 is made up of 15 amino acids. With V trimmed by 4 bases and J by 7 bases, 10 bases remained unmatched. CDR1 SEHNR and CDR2 FQNEAQ come from the germline V gene (reference sequence).

CDR3 sequence: CATSRGRDGYTF. The CDR3 DNA sequence: TGTGCCACCAGCAGAGGCCGGGATGGCTACACCTTC. The chain employs TRBV15 and TRBJ1-2, with D unresolved. The germline V gene encodes CDR1 LNHNV and CDR2 YYDKDF (reference sequence). This CDR3 region has 12 residues. V was shortened by 1 base and J by 6 bases, with 6 bases between the two germline ends. Full variable domain (outside the CDR3, taken from reference TRBV15 and TRBJ1-2): DAMVIQNPRYQVTQFGKPVTLSCSQTLNHNVMYWYQQKSSQAPKLLFHYYDKDFNNEADTPDNFQSRRPNTSFCFLDIRSPGLGDTAMYLCATSRGRDGYTFGSGTRLTVV.

The chain couples TRBV10-1 to TRBJ2-1; possible D gene TRBD1, 5 bases. Trimming shortened V by 3 bases and J by 8 bases, and 11 bases separated the two germline ends. CDR3 size: 13 residues. CDR1 WNHNN and CDR2 SYGVQD come from the germline V gene (reference sequence). The CDR3 protein is CASSDQGLHEQFF. As DNA, the CDR3 is TGCGCCAGCAGTGACCAGGGCCTCCATGAGCAGTTCTTC.

The chain employs TRBV18 and TRBJ2-1, with 9 bases lining up with TRBD2. J lost 2 bases, V lost 3 bases, and 5 bases had no gene match. This CDR3 contains 16 residues. Germline loops: CDR1 KGHSH, CDR2 LQKENI. Here the CDR3 reads CASSPIAGVTYNEQFF. In DNA, the CDR3 is TGTGCCAGCTCACCGATAGCGGGAGTCACCTACAATGAGCAGTTCTTC. Using reference TRBV18 and TRBJ2-1 for the parts outside the CDR3, the full variable domain is NAGVMQNPRHLVRRRGQEARLRCSPMKGHSHVYWYRQLPEEGLKFMVYLQKENIIDESGMPKERFSAEFPKEGPSILRIQQVVRGDSAAYFCASSPIAGVTYNEQFFGPGTRLTVL.

This sequence joins TRBV9 and TRBJ1-2; tentative D call: TRBD1 (5 bases). Germline-derived CDR1 and CDR2 are SGDLS and YYNGEE. Deletions cut 7 bases from V and 3 bases from J, with 10 bases between. The CDR3 has 12 residues. The CDR3 DNA follows: TGTGCCAGCTCCTCCAGGGACTATGGCTACACCTTC. It translates to CASSSRDYGYTF.

The chain combines TRBV7-2 with TRBJ2-1; 7 bases fit TRBD2. The CDR3 has 13 residues. Germline V gene lookup returns CDR1 SGHTA and CDR2 FQGNSA. Losses at the gene ends were 1 base for V and 8 bases for J; bases not matched to a gene: 2. The CDR3 DNA sequence: TGTGCCAGCAGCTTAGGAGGGAGGGATGAGCAGTTCTTC. Residues: CASSLGGRDEQFF.

The V and J genes are TRBV5-4 and TRBJ2-5, with TRBD1 identical over 8 bases. The CDR3 length is 15 residues. Germline CDR1 reads SGHNT; CDR2 reads YYREEE (reference sequence). After removal of 0 bases from V and 4 bases from J, the junction contained 5 bases not matched to a gene. DNA of the CDR3: TGTGCCAGCAGCTTGGACCAGGGGGCTGGAGAGACCCAGTACTTC. Amino acid sequence: CASSLDQGAGETQYF. The entire variable domain, with the rest obtained from reference TRBV5-4 and TRBJ2-5, is as follows: ETGVTQSPTHLIKTRGQQVTLRCSSQSGHNTVSWYQQALGQGPQFIFQYYREEENGRGNFPPRFSGLQFPNYSSELNVNALELDDSALYLCASSLDQGAGETQYFGPGTRLLVL.

This chain joins TRBV2 and TRBJ2-1, with D perhaps matching TRBD1 or TRBD2 (7 bases each). The CDR3 sequence is 13 residues long. V was trimmed by 10 bases and J by 5 bases, leaving 15 bases between them. Germline CDR1 and CDR2: SNHLY and FYNNEI. This chain's CDR3 is CATGGQLDNEQFF. The CDR3 region has the DNA TGTGCCACGGGGGGACAGTTAGACAATGAGCAGTTCTTC.

This clone was seen more than once but under ten times. This chain connects TRBV18 to TRBJ2-1; D ambiguous. Germline V gives CDR1 KGHSH, CDR2 LQKENI. The V end was cut by 3 bases, the J end by 2 bases, with 11 bases between. There are 15 residues in the CDR3. In DNA, the CDR3 is TGTGCCAGCTCACCCTACCGAGAGGCCTACAATGAGCAGTTCTTC. Protein product: CASSPYREAYNEQFF.

The V and J genes are TRBV19 and TRBJ1-1, with a possible D match to TRBD1 (6 bases). Trimming pared 4 bases from V and 3 bases from J, leaving 15 bases between. Germline V gene lookup returns CDR1 LNHDA and CDR2 SQIVND (reference sequence). The CDR3 extends over 15 amino acids. CDR3 nucleotides: TGTGCCAGTAGTACCCCCCGGGGGGGCGACACTGAAGCTTTCTTT. Protein product: CASSTPRGGDTEAFF.

Only a few counts were recorded for this clone. J is TRBJ1-2 and V is TRBV28, with a tentative D call TRBD1 (5 bases). Germline lookup yields CDR1 MDHEN and CDR2 SYDVKM. Trimming removed 9 bases from V and 3 bases from J, with 14 bases in between. The CDR3 consists of 13 residues. Written as DNA, the CDR3 is TGTGCCAGTATGGGAGGGGTAGACTATGGCTACACCTTC. This encodes CASMGGVDYGYTF.

The CDR3 loop reads CAWSGGPPILGAQYF. CDR3 in DNA: TGTGCCTGGAGTGGCGGCCCCCCCATCCTCGGGGCCCAGTACTTC. This rearrangement joins TRBV30 to TRBJ2-5, with a weak D call TRBD2 (5 bases). The V end was cut by 1 base, the J end by 9 bases, with 21 bases between. The CDR3 runs to 15 residues. The V gene's germline CDR1 is GTSNPN and CDR2 SVGIG (reference sequence). The variable domain in full, completed from reference TRBV30 and TRBJ2-5, reads SQTIHQWPATLVQPVGSPLSLECTVEGTSNPNLYWYRQAAGRGLQLLFYSVGIGQISSEVPQNLSASRPQDRQFILSSKKLLLSDSGFYLCAWSGGPPILGAQYFGPGTRLLVL.